The next 5 T cell receptor beta chains were all read from a single sample in a study of T cells in Graves' hyperthyroidism and ophthalmopathy (dated by TCRdb to about 2019). Library method: multiplex PCR. The sequencing machine was an Illumina HiSeq 2000. Amplification of TCR beta CDR3 regions was carried out from RNA transcripts. For the first round of RT-PCR on the TCR CDR3, the HTBI primer set was used together with the Qiagen OneStep RT-PCR kit. The public reads were run again by TCRdb, first through fastp at Q25 and then through MiXCR, and only productive beta chains were kept. Each CDR3 protein gets just one entry, which takes the most common genes and DNA from the rows behind it. Counted in this sample were approximately 400,000 distinct CDR3 sequences; approximately 25% of them appeared once. The top ten hold more than 60% of the sample. Sequenced material: blood. The receptors were sampled from a man aged 45 to 65 with Graves' hyperthyroidism.

CDR3 coding DNA: TGTGCCAGCAGTCCCCACCAGGGGCGGGAGGGCCCTAAGACCCAGTACTTC. This translates into CASSPHQGREGPKTQYF. The chain employs TRBV12-3 or TRBV12-4 and TRBJ2-5, with TRBD2 matching over 9 bases. The CDR3 runs 17 residues. The V segment lost 5 bases and the J segment 6 bases; nucleotides outside the gene matches: 16.

At least ten counts were recorded for this clonotype. The chain employs TRBV7-3 and TRBJ2-7; D perhaps matches TRBD2 (5 bases). The CDR3 sequence is 17 residues long. V shed 11 bases and J shed 0 bases, with 26 bases lying between them. The germline V gene encodes CDR1 SGHTA and CDR2 FQGTGA. Here the CDR3 DNA reads TGTGCCCGGGAATTCGGCGAAGGCGACCTCCGCTCCTACGAGCAGTACTTC. Translation gives CAREFGEGDLRSYEQYF. Full variable domain (outside the CDR3, taken from reference TRBV7-3 and TRBJ2-7): GAGVSQTPSNKVTEKGKYVELRCDPISGHTALYWYRQSLGQGPEFLIYFQGTGAADDSGLPNDRFFAVRPEGSVSTLKIQRTERGDSAVYLCAREFGEGDLRSYEQYFGPGTRLTVT.

This clonotype was picked up a small number of times. This chain uses TRBV29-1 with TRBJ2-5; TRBD1 agrees at 8 bases. The CDR3 runs 13 residues. Trimming at V came to 2 bases and at J to 5 bases, leaving 4 bases not matched to a gene. From germline, CDR1 is SQVTM and CDR2 ANQGSEA. CDR3 in amino acids: CSVEPGGGETQYF. The DNA of the CDR3 is TGCAGCGTTGAACCAGGGGGCGGTGAGACCCAGTACTTC.

This clonotype occurred a few times. The J gene is TRBJ2-2, the V gene TRBV12-3 or TRBV12-4; 7 bases match TRBD1. The CDR3 contains 14 residues. V was clipped by 3 bases and J by 5 bases; unmatched bases: 3. CDR3 loop: CASSLTGRTGELFF. The CDR3 DNA sequence: TGTGCCAGCAGTTTGACAGGGAGAACCGGGGAGCTGTTTTTT.

With regard to this clonotype: This could be a read error, since a much larger clone is one nucleotide away. The chain has TRBV28 and TRBJ1-4; D not resolved. The CDR3 length is 12 residues. Trimming shortened V by 7 bases and J by 6 bases, and 9 bases separated the two germline ends. CDR1 and CDR2 from the germline V gene are MDHEN and SYDVKM. The CDR3 spells CASTGNYEKLFF. The DNA for the CDR3 is TGTGCCAGCACCGGCAATTATGAAAAACTGTTTTTT.